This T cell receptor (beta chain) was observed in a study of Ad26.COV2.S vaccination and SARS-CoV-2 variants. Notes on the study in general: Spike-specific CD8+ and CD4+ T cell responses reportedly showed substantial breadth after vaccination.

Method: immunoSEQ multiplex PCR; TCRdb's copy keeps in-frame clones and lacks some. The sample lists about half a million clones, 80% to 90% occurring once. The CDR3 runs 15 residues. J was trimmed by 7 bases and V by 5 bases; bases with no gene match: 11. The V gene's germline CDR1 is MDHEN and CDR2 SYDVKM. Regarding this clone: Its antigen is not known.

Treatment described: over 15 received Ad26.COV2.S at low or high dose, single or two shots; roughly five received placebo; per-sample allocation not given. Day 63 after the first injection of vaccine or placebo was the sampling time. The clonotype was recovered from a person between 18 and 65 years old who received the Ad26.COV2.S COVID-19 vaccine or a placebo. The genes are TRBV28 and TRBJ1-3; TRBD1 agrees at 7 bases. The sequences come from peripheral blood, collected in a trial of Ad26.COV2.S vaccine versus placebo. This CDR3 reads CASSPMTGKVNTIYF. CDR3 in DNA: TGTGCCAGCAGTCCAATGACAGGGAAAGTGAACACCATATATTTT.